Listed below are T cell receptor beta chains from one sample, sequenced in a study of CD8 T cells in ankylosing spondylitis. TCRdb re-analysed the 5' RACE reads in MiXCR, keeping a single row per CDR3 protein. The table shows 750,000 to 850,000 distinct CDR3 sequences, with approximately 10% occurring only once. The sequenced sample was blood, either unsorted or a sorted T cell fraction (not recorded which). The receptors originated from a male donor with ankylosing spondylitis. Both conserved end residues are part of each CDR3. The D gene is left open where the match is weak. For some rows the clone size is stated as once, few or many, or as a class when expanded; others skip it.

j_gene: TRBJ2-7; abundance: many; v_gene: TRBV6-5; d_gene: NA; CDR3aa: CASSFSGASYEQYF; CDR3nt: TGTGCCAGCAGTTTCTCAGGGGCCTCCTACGAGCAGTACTTC
j_gene: TRBJ1-6; abundance: many; v_gene: TRBV10-3; d_gene: TRBD1; CDR3aa: CAIRRESGQITLHF; CDR3nt: TGTGCCATCAGAAGGGAGTCGGGACAGATAACTCTCCACTTT
j_gene: TRBJ2-6; abundance: few; v_gene: TRBV7-2; d_gene: NA; CDR3aa: CASSFQGGSGANVLTF; CDR3nt: TGTGCCAGCAGCTTTCAGGGAGGCTCTGGGGCCAACGTCCTGACTTTC
j_gene: TRBJ2-7; abundance: NA; v_gene: TRBV6-2/TRBV6-3; d_gene: NA; CDR3aa: CASSYLGSTYEQYF; CDR3nt: TGTGCCAGCAGTTACTTGGGCAGCACCTACGAGCAGTACTTC
j_gene: TRBJ2-1; abundance: NA; v_gene: TRBV3-1; d_gene: NA; CDR3aa: CASSLLTADYNEQFF; CDR3nt: TGTGCCAGCAGCCTCCTGACGGCAGACTACAATGAGCAGTTCTTC
j_gene: TRBJ2-7; abundance: many; v_gene: TRBV21-1; d_gene: NA; CDR3aa: CASSTSGRIFIYYEQYF; CDR3nt: TGTGCCAGCAGCACTAGCGGGAGAATCTTTATCTACTACGAGCAGTACTTC
j_gene: TRBJ2-1; abundance: NA; v_gene: TRBV2; d_gene: TRBD1; CDR3aa: CASSAPPGQGDEQFF; CDR3nt: TGTGCCAGCAGTGCACCACCGGGACAGGGGGATGAGCAGTTCTTC
j_gene: TRBJ2-7; abundance: NA; v_gene: TRBV15; d_gene: TRBD2; CDR3aa: CATTHEASGFYEQYF; CDR3nt: TGTGCCACCACCCATGAAGCTAGCGGGTTCTACGAGCAGTACTTC
j_gene: TRBJ2-1; abundance: NA; v_gene: TRBV29-1; d_gene: TRBD2; CDR3aa: CSVGSGGQQFF; CDR3nt: TGCAGCGTTGGATCGGGGGGTCAGCAGTTCTTC
j_gene: TRBJ2-1; abundance: many; v_gene: TRBV29-1; d_gene: NA; CDR3aa: CSVSGTSSYNEQFF; CDR3nt: TGCAGCGTCTCCGGGACTTCCTCCTACAATGAGCAGTTCTTC
j_gene: TRBJ2-5; abundance: many; v_gene: TRBV29-1; d_gene: NA; CDR3aa: CSVDLGALETQYF; CDR3nt: TGCAGCGTTGATTTAGGGGCTCTTGAGACCCAGTACTTC
j_gene: TRBJ2-2; abundance: NA; v_gene: TRBV27; d_gene: NA; CDR3aa: CASSSVRGGVGELFF; CDR3nt: NA
j_gene: TRBJ2-2; abundance: NA; v_gene: TRBV20-1; d_gene: NA; CDR3aa: CSALEGANTGELFF; CDR3nt: TGCAGTGCTTTAGAGGGGGCGAACACCGGGGAGCTGTTTTTT
j_gene: TRBJ2-3; abundance: few; v_gene: TRBV20-1; d_gene: NA; CDR3aa: CSARAQSTDTQYF; CDR3nt: TGCAGTGCTAGAGCGCAGAGCACAGATACGCAGTATTTT
j_gene: TRBJ2-3; abundance: NA; v_gene: TRBV7-2; d_gene: NA; CDR3aa: CASSPTRLDTQYF; CDR3nt: TGTGCCAGCAGTCCGACCCGATTGGATACGCAGTATTTT